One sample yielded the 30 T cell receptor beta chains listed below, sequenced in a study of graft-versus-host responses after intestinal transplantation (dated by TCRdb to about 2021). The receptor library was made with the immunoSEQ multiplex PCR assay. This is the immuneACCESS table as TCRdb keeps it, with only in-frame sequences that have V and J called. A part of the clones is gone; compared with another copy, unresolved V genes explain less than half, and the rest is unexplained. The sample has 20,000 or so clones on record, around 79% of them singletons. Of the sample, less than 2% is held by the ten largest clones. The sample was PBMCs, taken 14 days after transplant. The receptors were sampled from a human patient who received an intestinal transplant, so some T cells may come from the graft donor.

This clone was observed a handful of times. The CDR3 DNA is TGTGCCAGCAGCGGGGGACTGCAATCCTACGAGCAGTACTTC. Amino acids: CASSGGLQSYEQYF. The V call is TRBV7-2, the J call TRBJ2-7; possibly TRBD2 for D (6 bases). The CDR3 extends over 14 amino acids. With 5 bases removed from V and 1 base from J, the gap between germline ends came to 12 bases. The germline CDR1 and CDR2 sequences are SGHTA and FQGNSA.

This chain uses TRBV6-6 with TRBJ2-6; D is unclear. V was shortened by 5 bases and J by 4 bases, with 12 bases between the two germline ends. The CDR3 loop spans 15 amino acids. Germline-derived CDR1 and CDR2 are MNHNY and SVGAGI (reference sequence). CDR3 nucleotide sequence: TGTGCCAGCAGTCAGCCAGGTACGGGGGCCAACGTCCTGACTTTC. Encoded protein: CASSQPGTGANVLTF.

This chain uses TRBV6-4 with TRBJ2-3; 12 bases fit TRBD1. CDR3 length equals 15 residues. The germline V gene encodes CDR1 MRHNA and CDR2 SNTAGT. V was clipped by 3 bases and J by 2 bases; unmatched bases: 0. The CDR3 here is CASSEGQGATDTQYF. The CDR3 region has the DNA TGTGCCAGCAGTGAGGGACAGGGGGCCACAGATACGCAGTATTTT.

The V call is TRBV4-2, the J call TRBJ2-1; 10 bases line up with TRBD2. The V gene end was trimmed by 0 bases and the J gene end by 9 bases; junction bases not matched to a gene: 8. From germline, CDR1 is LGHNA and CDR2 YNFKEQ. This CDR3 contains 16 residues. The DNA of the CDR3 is TGTGCCAGCAGCCAAGATTTGGGTAGCGGGGGGTTTGAGCAGTTCTTC. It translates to CASSQDLGSGGFEQFF.

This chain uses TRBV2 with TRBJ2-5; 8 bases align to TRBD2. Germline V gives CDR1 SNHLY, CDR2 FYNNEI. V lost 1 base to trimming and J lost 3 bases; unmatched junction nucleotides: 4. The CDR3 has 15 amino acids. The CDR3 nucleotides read TGTGCCAGCAGTGAAGAACAAGCGGGGGAAGAGACCCAGTACTTC. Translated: CASSEEQAGEETQYF.

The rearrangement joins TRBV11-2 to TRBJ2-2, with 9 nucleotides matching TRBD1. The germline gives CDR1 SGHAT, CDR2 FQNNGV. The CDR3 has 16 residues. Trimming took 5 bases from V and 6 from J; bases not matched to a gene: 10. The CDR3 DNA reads TGTGCCAGCAGCCCATGGGGACAGGGATTGTCCGGGGAGCTGTTTTTT. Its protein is CASSPWGQGLSGELFF. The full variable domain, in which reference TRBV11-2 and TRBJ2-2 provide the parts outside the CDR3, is EAGVAQSPRYKIIEKRQSVAFWCNPISGHATLYWYQQILGQGPKLLIQFQNNGVVDDSQLPKDRFSAERLKGVDSTLKIQPAKLEDSAVYLCASSPWGQGLSGELFFGEGSRLTVL.

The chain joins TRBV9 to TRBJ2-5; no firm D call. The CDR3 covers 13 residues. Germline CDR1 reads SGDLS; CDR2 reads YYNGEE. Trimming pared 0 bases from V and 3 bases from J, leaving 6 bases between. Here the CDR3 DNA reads TGTGCCAGCAGCGTAGATAAGGAAGAGACCCAGTACTTC. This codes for CASSVDKEETQYF.

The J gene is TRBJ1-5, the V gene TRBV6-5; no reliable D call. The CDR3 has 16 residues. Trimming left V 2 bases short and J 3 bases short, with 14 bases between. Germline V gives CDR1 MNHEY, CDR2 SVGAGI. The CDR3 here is CASSYLLVGYNQPQHF. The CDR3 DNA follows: TGTGCCAGCAGTTACCTCCTCGTGGGCTACAATCAGCCCCAGCATTTT.

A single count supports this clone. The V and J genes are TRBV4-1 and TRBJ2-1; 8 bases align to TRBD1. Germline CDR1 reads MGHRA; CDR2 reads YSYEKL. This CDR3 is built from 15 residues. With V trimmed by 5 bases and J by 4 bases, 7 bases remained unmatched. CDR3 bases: TGCGCCAGCAGCGACAGGACAGGGCTATACAATGAGCAGTTCTTC. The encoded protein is CASSDRTGLYNEQFF.

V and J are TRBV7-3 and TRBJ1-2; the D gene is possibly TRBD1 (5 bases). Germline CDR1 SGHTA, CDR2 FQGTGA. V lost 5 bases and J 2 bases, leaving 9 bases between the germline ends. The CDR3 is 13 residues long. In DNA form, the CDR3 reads TGTGCCAGCAGCCCCGGACACAACTATGGCTACACCTTC. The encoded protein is CASSPGHNYGYTF.

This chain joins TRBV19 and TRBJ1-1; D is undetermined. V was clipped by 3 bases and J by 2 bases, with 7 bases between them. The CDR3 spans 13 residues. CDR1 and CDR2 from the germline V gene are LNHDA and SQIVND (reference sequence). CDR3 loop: CASSMRPNTEAFF. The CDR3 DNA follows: TGTGCCAGTAGTATGAGACCCAACACTGAAGCTTTCTTT.

This chain's CDR3 is CSGEKDSPYEQYF. The CDR3 nucleotides are TGCAGCGGTGAGAAGGACAGCCCCTACGAGCAGTACTTC. The chain carries TRBV29-1 and TRBJ2-7; D perhaps matches TRBD1 (6 bases). Germline CDR1 SQVTM, CDR2 ANQGSEA. The CDR3 runs 13 residues. V was clipped by 7 bases and J by 2 bases, with 15 bases between them.

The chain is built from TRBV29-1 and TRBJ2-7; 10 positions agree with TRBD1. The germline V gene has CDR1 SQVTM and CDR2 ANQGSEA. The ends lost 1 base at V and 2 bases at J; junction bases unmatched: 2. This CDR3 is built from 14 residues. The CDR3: CSVEGTGGPYEQYF. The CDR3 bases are TGCAGCGTTGAAGGGACAGGGGGGCCCTACGAGCAGTACTTC.

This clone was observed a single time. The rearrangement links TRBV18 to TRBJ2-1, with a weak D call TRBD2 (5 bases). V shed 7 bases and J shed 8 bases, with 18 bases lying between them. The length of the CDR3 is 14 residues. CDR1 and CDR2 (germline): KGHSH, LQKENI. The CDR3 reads CASCRTEHFYEQFF. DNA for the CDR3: TGTGCCAGCTGCCGGACTGAGCACTTTTATGAGCAGTTCTTC.

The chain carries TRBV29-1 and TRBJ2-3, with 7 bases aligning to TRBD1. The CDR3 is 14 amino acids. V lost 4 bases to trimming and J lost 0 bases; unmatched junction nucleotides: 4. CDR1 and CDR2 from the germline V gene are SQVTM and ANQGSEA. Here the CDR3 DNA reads TGCAGCGTTGCAGAGACAGGGAGCACAGATACGCAGTATTTT. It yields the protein CSVAETGSTDTQYF.

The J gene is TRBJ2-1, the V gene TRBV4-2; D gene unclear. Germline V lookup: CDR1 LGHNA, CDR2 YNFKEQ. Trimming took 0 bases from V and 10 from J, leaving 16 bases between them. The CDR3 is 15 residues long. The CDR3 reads CASSQESTRQEEQFF. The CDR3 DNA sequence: TGTGCCAGCAGCCAAGAATCGACTCGCCAGGAGGAGCAGTTCTTC.

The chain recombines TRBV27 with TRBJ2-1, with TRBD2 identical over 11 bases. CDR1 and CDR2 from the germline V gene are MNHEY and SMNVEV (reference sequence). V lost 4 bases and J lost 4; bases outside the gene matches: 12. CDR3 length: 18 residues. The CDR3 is CASSWLAGGPFNYNEQFF. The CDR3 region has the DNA TGTGCCAGCAGTTGGCTAGCGGGGGGCCCCTTCAATTACAATGAGCAGTTCTTC.

CDR3 region: CASSQDGGLGETQYF. The DNA for the CDR3 is TGCGCCAGCAGCCAAGATGGGGGGCTAGGGGAGACCCAGTACTTC. V and J are TRBV4-1 and TRBJ2-5; D may match TRBD1 or TRBD2 (6 bases each). V lost 0 bases and J 5 bases, leaving 13 bases between the germline ends. The CDR3 covers 15 residues. CDR1 is MGHRA and CDR2 is YSYEKL in the germline V gene.

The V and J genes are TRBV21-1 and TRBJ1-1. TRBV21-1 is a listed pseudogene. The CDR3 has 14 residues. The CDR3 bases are TGTGCCAGCAGCAAACACGGAGGGAAAGATGAAGCTTTCTTT. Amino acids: CASSKHGGKDEAFF.

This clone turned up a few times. The CDR3 DNA follows: TGTGCCAGCAGTTACGAGGGGAGGAGGCAAGAGACCCAGTACTTC. Encoded protein: CASSYEGRRQETQYF. The J gene is TRBJ2-5, the V gene TRBV6-5; weak D call: TRBD2 (6 bases). The CDR3 consists of 15 residues. Trimming removed 2 bases from V and 2 bases from J, with 12 bases in between. Germline CDR1 MNHEY, CDR2 SVGAGI.

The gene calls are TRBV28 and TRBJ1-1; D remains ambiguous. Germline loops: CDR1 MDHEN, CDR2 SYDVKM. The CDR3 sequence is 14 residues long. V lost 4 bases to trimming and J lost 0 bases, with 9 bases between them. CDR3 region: CASSSPAMNTEAFF. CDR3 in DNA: TGTGCCAGCAGTTCCCCGGCAATGAACACTGAAGCTTTCTTT.

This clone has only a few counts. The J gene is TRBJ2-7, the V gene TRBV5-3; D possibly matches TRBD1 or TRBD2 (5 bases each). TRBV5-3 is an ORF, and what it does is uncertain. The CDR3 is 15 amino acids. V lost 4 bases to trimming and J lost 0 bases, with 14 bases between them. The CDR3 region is CARSRGVYSSYEQYF. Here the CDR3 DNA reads TGTGCCAGAAGCCGAGGGGTTTATAGCTCCTACGAGCAGTACTTC.

CDR3 sequence (DNA): TGCGCCAGCAGCCAAGATCAGTTCACCTACTACGAGCAGTACTTC. Translation gives CASSQDQFTYYEQYF. The gene calls are TRBV4-1 and TRBJ2-7; no clear D. The V gene's germline CDR1 is MGHRA and CDR2 YSYEKL. V lost 0 bases and J lost 3, with 12 bases in between. The CDR3 is made up of 15 amino acids.

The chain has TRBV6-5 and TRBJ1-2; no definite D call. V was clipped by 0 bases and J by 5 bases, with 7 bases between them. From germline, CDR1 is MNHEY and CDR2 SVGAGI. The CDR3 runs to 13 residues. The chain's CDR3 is CASSYSLGYGYTF. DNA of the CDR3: TGTGCCAGCAGTTACTCCTTGGGGTATGGCTACACCTTC.

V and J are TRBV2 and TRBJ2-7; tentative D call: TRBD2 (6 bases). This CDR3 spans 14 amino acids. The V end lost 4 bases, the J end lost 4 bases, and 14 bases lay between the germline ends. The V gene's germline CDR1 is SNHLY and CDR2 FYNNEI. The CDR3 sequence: CASSGDGGAYEQYF. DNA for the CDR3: TGTGCCAGCAGTGGGGACGGAGGGGCATACGAGCAGTACTTC.

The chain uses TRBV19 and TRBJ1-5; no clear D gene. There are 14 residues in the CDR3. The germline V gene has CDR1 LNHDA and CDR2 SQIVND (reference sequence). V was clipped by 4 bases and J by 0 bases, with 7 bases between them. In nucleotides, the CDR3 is TGTGCCAGTAGTACGGAATTTAGCAATCAGCCCCAGCATTTT. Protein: CASSTEFSNQPQHF.

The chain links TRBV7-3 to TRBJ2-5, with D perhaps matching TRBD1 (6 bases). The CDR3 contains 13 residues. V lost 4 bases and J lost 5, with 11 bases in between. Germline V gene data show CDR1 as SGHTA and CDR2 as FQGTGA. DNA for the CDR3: TGTGCCAGCAGCTCGACAGGACGGGAGACCCAGTACTTC. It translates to CASSSTGRETQYF.

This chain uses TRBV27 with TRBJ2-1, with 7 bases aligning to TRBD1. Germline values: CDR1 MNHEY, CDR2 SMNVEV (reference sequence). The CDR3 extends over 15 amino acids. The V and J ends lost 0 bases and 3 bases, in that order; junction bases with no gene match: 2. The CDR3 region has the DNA TGTGCCAGCAGTTTATCCGGGACAGTCTACAATGAGCAGTTCTTC. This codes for CASSLSGTVYNEQFF.

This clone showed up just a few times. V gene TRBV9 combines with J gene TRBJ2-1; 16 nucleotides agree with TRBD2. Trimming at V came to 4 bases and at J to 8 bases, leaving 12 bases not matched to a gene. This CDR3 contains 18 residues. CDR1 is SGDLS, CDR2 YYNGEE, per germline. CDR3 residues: CASSSNPSGLAGGDEQFF. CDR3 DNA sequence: TGTGCCAGCAGCTCCAACCCCTCGGGACTAGCGGGAGGGGATGAGCAGTTCTTC.

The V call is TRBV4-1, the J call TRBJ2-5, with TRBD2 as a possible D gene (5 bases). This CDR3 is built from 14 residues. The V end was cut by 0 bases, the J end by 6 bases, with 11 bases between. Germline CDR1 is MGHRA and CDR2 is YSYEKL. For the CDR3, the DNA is TGCGCCAGCAGCCAAGAGGCTAGCAGACAGACCCAGTACTTC. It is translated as CASSQEASRQTQYF.